This is a list of T cell receptor beta chains from one sample in a study of CD8 T cells in ankylosing spondylitis. Using its own MiXCR run on the 5' RACE reads, TCRdb lists one record per CDR3 protein. This table holds hundreds of thousands of distinct CDR3 sequences, 20% found once. The sequenced sample consisted of blood, either unsorted or a sorted T cell fraction (not recorded which). These receptors originate from a male donor with ankylosing spondylitis or in good health (not recorded which). CDR3s include the opening cysteine and the closing phenylalanine or tryptophan. The order of the fields is clone size, J gene, D gene, V gene, CDR3 DNA, CDR3 protein. The D gene is left open where the match is weak. Clone size is not always given. Where it is, it says once, few, many or a class for expanded clones.

clone_size: many
j_call: TRBJ1-4
d_call: TRBD1
v_call: TRBV29-1
cdr3_nt: TGCAGCGTCGCCTCGGGACAGGGTAATGAAAAACTGTTTTTT
cdr3_aa: CSVASGQGNEKLFF

clone_size: .
j_call: TRBJ2-5
d_call: .
v_call: TRBV5-1
cdr3_nt: TGCGCCAGCAGCTTGGAACCGGGGGCTGGAGAGACCCAGTACTTC
cdr3_aa: CASSLEPGAGETQYF

clone_size: few
j_call: TRBJ2-3
d_call: TRBD2
v_call: TRBV20-1
cdr3_nt: TGCAGTGCTAGGGATAGCGGGAAAGGGGTAGATACGCAGTATTTT
cdr3_aa: CSARDSGKGVDTQYF

clone_size: .
j_call: TRBJ1-1
d_call: .
v_call: TRBV19
cdr3_nt: TGTGCCAGTAGTTCAAACAGGGCGGGGGACACTGAAGCTTTCTTT
cdr3_aa: CASSSNRAGDTEAFF

clone_size: few
j_call: TRBJ2-1
d_call: TRBD2
v_call: TRBV25-1
cdr3_nt: TGTGCCAGCAGTCCGGATAGCGGGAGAAATGAGCAGTTCTTC
cdr3_aa: CASSPDSGRNEQFF

clone_size: .
j_call: TRBJ1-3
d_call: .
v_call: TRBV5-1
cdr3_nt: TGCGCCAGCAGCCCTTCGGACCGGAGCTCTGGAAACACCATATATTTT
cdr3_aa: CASSPSDRSSGNTIYF

clone_size: .
j_call: TRBJ2-1
d_call: TRBD2
v_call: TRBV20-1
cdr3_nt: TGCAGTGCCGGGATCTCAACTAGCGGGGGGGCCAGGGTCTTTGATGAGCAGTTCTTC
cdr3_aa: CSAGISTSGGARVFDEQFF

clone_size: .
j_call: TRBJ2-5
d_call: .
v_call: TRBV10-3
cdr3_nt: TGTGCCATCAGTGAGTCCGCAGAGACCCAGTACTTC
cdr3_aa: CAISESAETQYF

clone_size: few
j_call: TRBJ1-1
d_call: .
v_call: TRBV5-5
cdr3_nt: TGTGCCAGCAGCTTGGTTGGGGTACACACTGAAGCTTTCTTT
cdr3_aa: CASSLVGVHTEAFF

clone_size: .
j_call: TRBJ1-1
d_call: TRBD1
v_call: TRBV6-2/TRBV6-3
cdr3_nt: TGTGCCAGCATACCGACAGGGTGGGGCACTGAAGCTTTCTTT
cdr3_aa: CASIPTGWGTEAFF

clone_size: .
j_call: TRBJ2-1
d_call: TRBD2
v_call: TRBV14
cdr3_nt: TGTGCCAGCAGCCAAGGAGTTCCGACTAGCAGATCCTACAATGAGCAGTTCTTC
cdr3_aa: CASSQGVPTSRSYNEQFF

clone_size: many
j_call: TRBJ2-5
d_call: .
v_call: TRBV12-3/TRBV12-4
cdr3_nt: TGTGCCAGCGGGGAAGAGACCCAGTACTTC
cdr3_aa: CASGEETQYF

clone_size: .
j_call: TRBJ1-6
d_call: .
v_call: TRBV7-6
cdr3_nt: TGTGCCAGCAGCTTAAGTCAGCTCAATTCACCCCTCCACTTT
cdr3_aa: CASSLSQLNSPLHF

clone_size: few
j_call: TRBJ2-1
d_call: .
v_call: TRBV11-2
cdr3_nt: TGTGCCAGCAGCTTAGAAGTACCACCCTACAATGAGCAGTTCTTC
cdr3_aa: CASSLEVPPYNEQFF

clone_size: few
j_call: TRBJ1-1
d_call: .
v_call: TRBV2
cdr3_nt: TGTGCCAGCAGTGAAGGACGAAGGGGTCCGATGAACACTGAAGCTTTCTTT
cdr3_aa: CASSEGRRGPMNTEAFF

clone_size: .
j_call: TRBJ2-1
d_call: .
v_call: TRBV29-1
cdr3_nt: TGCAGCGTTGAAGATTTAGGGACAAAGGGGTTCTTC
cdr3_aa: CSVEDLGTKGFF

clone_size: .
j_call: TRBJ1-5
d_call: .
v_call: TRBV20-1
cdr3_nt: TGCAGTGCTAGCAACAGAGCATATAGCAATCAGCCCCAGCATTTT
cdr3_aa: CSASNRAYSNQPQHF

clone_size: .
j_call: TRBJ1-5
d_call: .
v_call: TRBV5-1
cdr3_nt: TGCGCCAGCAGCTCCGGGGGTTCGGGGCCCCAGCATTTT
cdr3_aa: CASSSGGSGPQHF

clone_size: many
j_call: TRBJ1-1
d_call: .
v_call: TRBV20-1
cdr3_nt: TGCAGTGCACGTCCGTCCGGCAACACTGAAGCTTTCTTT
cdr3_aa: CSARPSGNTEAFF

clone_size: many
j_call: TRBJ1-5
d_call: .
v_call: TRBV10-3
cdr3_nt: TGTGCCACGGGAGGAGGAGAAAGCAATCAGCCCCAGCATTTT
cdr3_aa: CATGGGESNQPQHF

clone_size: .
j_call: TRBJ1-6
d_call: .
v_call: TRBV5-1
cdr3_nt: TGCGCCAGCAGCTTGGCCGGTCATTCACCCCTCCACTTT
cdr3_aa: CASSLAGHSPLHF

clone_size: many
j_call: TRBJ2-1
d_call: .
v_call: TRBV5-1
cdr3_nt: TGCGCCAGCAGTTCCGGGGGCCAAATATACAATGAGCAGTTCTTC
cdr3_aa: CASSSGGQIYNEQFF

clone_size: .
j_call: TRBJ1-3
d_call: .
v_call: TRBV28
cdr3_nt: TGTGCCAGCAGTTCCCCCGGGGATAGCTCTGGAAACACCATATATTTT
cdr3_aa: CASSSPGDSSGNTIYF

clone_size: few
j_call: TRBJ2-1
d_call: TRBD2
v_call: TRBV7-3
cdr3_nt: TGTGCCAGCAGCCAGACTAGCGGTCCCCTCAATGAGCAGTTCTTC
cdr3_aa: CASSQTSGPLNEQFF

clone_size: .
j_call: TRBJ2-2
d_call: .
v_call: TRBV10-3
cdr3_nt: TGTGCCATCAGTGAGCCGTTCGGTTCGTCTTCAACCACCGGGGAGCTGTTTTTT
cdr3_aa: CAISEPFGSSSTTGELFF

clone_size: many
j_call: TRBJ2-4
d_call: .
v_call: TRBV29-1
cdr3_nt: TGCAGCGTGGGGACCGGGAACATTCAGTACTTC
cdr3_aa: CSVGTGNIQYF

clone_size: few
j_call: TRBJ2-2
d_call: TRBD2
v_call: TRBV7-8
cdr3_nt: TGTGCCAGCAGCGACCCTAGCGGGAGCTTCACCGGGGAGCTGTTTTTT
cdr3_aa: CASSDPSGSFTGELFF

clone_size: .
j_call: TRBJ2-2
d_call: .
v_call: TRBV4-2
cdr3_nt: TGTGCCAGCAGCCAAGGTAGCGCTGGCGGGGAGCTGTTTTTT
cdr3_aa: CASSQGSAGGELFF

clone_size: .
j_call: TRBJ2-1
d_call: TRBD1
v_call: TRBV5-1
cdr3_nt: TGCGCCAGCAGCGATAGGGGACAGGGGTTTCGCAATGAGCAGTTCTTC
cdr3_aa: CASSDRGQGFRNEQFF

clone_size: .
j_call: TRBJ2-3
d_call: TRBD2
v_call: TRBV7-3
cdr3_nt: TGTGCCAGCAGCCCGAGACTAGCGGGAGCGGCAGATACGCAGTATTTT
cdr3_aa: CASSPRLAGAADTQYF

clone_size: .
j_call: TRBJ2-1
d_call: TRBD1
v_call: TRBV28
cdr3_nt: TGTGCCAGCAGTTCACCGGGACAGGGCCCCAATGAGCAGTTCTTC
cdr3_aa: CASSSPGQGPNEQFF

clone_size: few
j_call: TRBJ1-3
d_call: .
v_call: TRBV5-1
cdr3_nt: TGCGCCAGCAGTCCAGAGAGCTCTGGAAACACCATATATTTT
cdr3_aa: CASSPESSGNTIYF

clone_size: few
j_call: TRBJ1-1
d_call: .
v_call: TRBV5-1
cdr3_nt: TGCGCCAGCAGCTTGGTTTTAGGGCGCGCAGGGTCTTCCATGAACACTGAAGCTTTCTTT
cdr3_aa: CASSLVLGRAGSSMNTEAFF

clone_size: few
j_call: TRBJ1-5
d_call: TRBD1
v_call: TRBV5-1
cdr3_nt: TGCGCCAGCAGCCCGTCGGGACAGGGGGGTCAGCCCCAGCATTTT
cdr3_aa: CASSPSGQGGQPQHF

clone_size: .
j_call: TRBJ1-4
d_call: .
v_call: TRBV24-1
cdr3_nt: TGTGCCACCAGTGATGGGTCACAGCCGAATGAAAAACTGTTTTTT
cdr3_aa: CATSDGSQPNEKLFF

clone_size: few
j_call: TRBJ2-5
d_call: TRBD2
v_call: TRBV7-3
cdr3_nt: TGTGCCAGCAGCTTAGCCGGGGGGGCTGGAGAGACCCAGTACTTC
cdr3_aa: CASSLAGGAGETQYF

clone_size: many
j_call: TRBJ2-5
d_call: .
v_call: TRBV12-3/TRBV12-4
cdr3_nt: TGTGCCTCCGGGGTTAGGGAGGACCAGTACTTC
cdr3_aa: CASGVREDQYF

clone_size: .
j_call: TRBJ1-4
d_call: .
v_call: TRBV9
cdr3_nt: TGTGTCAGCAGCAGATCCGGACTCACCACTGAAAAACTGTTTTTT
cdr3_aa: CVSSRSGLTTEKLFF

clone_size: few
j_call: TRBJ1-3
d_call: .
v_call: TRBV28
cdr3_nt: TGTGCCAGCAGTTTCCTTCCCGGGCAGCTTTCTGGAAACACCATATATTTT
cdr3_aa: CASSFLPGQLSGNTIYF

clone_size: many
j_call: TRBJ1-1
d_call: .
v_call: TRBV20-1
cdr3_nt: TGCAGGGGGAAGGCGGGGACTGAAGCTTTCTTT
cdr3_aa: CRGKAGTEAFF

clone_size: few
j_call: TRBJ1-3
d_call: TRBD1
v_call: TRBV2
cdr3_nt: TGTGCCAGCAGCCCAACTCGACAGGGCGCTTACTCTGGAAACACCATATATTTT
cdr3_aa: CASSPTRQGAYSGNTIYF

clone_size: .
j_call: TRBJ2-5
d_call: .
v_call: TRBV18
cdr3_nt: TGTGCCAGCTCACCACTGGGGGGAAGGGAGACCCAGTACTTC
cdr3_aa: CASSPLGGRETQYF

clone_size: few
j_call: TRBJ2-3
d_call: .
v_call: TRBV5-1
cdr3_nt: TGCGCCAGCAGCTTGGAGTCTAGCCCCGCAGATACGCAGTATTTT
cdr3_aa: CASSLESSPADTQYF

clone_size: few
j_call: TRBJ2-5
d_call: .
v_call: TRBV9
cdr3_nt: TGTGCCAGCAGCCCAAGATTTAGGGGCGCGGGGGAGACCCAGTACTTC
cdr3_aa: CASSPRFRGAGETQYF

clone_size: .
j_call: TRBJ2-1
d_call: .
v_call: TRBV20-1
cdr3_nt: TGCAGTGCTAGAGATATCAGGAAGGGTCTTGACAATGAGCAGTTCTTC
cdr3_aa: CSARDIRKGLDNEQFF

clone_size: once
j_call: TRBJ1-4
d_call: TRBD1
v_call: TRBV7-2
cdr3_nt: TGTGCCAGCAGGTGGACAGGGGGCGAAGAAAAACTGTTTTTT
cdr3_aa: CASRWTGGEEKLFF

clone_size: few
j_call: TRBJ2-1
d_call: TRBD1
v_call: TRBV28
cdr3_nt: TGTGCCAGCAGTTTCAGTGGGACAGGACACAATGAGCAGTTCTTC
cdr3_aa: CASSFSGTGHNEQFF

clone_size: many
j_call: TRBJ2-1
d_call: .
v_call: TRBV20-1
cdr3_nt: TGCAGTGCTAGATACAATGAGCAGTTCTTC
cdr3_aa: CSARYNEQFF

clone_size: many
j_call: TRBJ2-3
d_call: TRBD1
v_call: TRBV12-3/TRBV12-4
cdr3_nt: TGTGCCAGCAGGCGGGACAGGGGGCGAACAGATACGCAGTATTTT
cdr3_aa: CASRRDRGRTDTQYF

clone_size: few
j_call: TRBJ2-3
d_call: .
v_call: TRBV7-9
cdr3_nt: TGTGCCAGCACCTCTTCGAGCGGGAGCACAGATACGCAGTATTTT
cdr3_aa: CASTSSSGSTDTQYF

clone_size: few
j_call: TRBJ2-1
d_call: .
v_call: TRBV19
cdr3_nt: TGTGCCAGTAGTATAGGTGGGGGAAGCTCCTACAATGAGCAGTTCTTC
cdr3_aa: CASSIGGGSSYNEQFF

clone_size: .
j_call: TRBJ1-3
d_call: .
v_call: TRBV5-5
cdr3_nt: TGTGCCAGCAGCACAAGCCAGGGCCTTGGTGGAAACACCATGTATTTT
cdr3_aa: CASSTSQGLGGNTMYF

clone_size: few
j_call: TRBJ2-1
d_call: TRBD2
v_call: TRBV14
cdr3_nt: TGTGCCAGCAGCCAAATCGGGTTTAGCGGGGTAAAACCCCAGGAACAGTTCTTC
cdr3_aa: CASSQIGFSGVKPQEQFF

clone_size: few
j_call: TRBJ1-6
d_call: .
v_call: TRBV28
cdr3_nt: TGTGCCAGCGTCCGCGCAAGGGATGGTAATTCACCCCTCCACTTT
cdr3_aa: CASVRARDGNSPLHF

clone_size: .
j_call: TRBJ2-2
d_call: .
v_call: TRBV27
cdr3_nt: TGTGCCAGCAAAGGGACCGGGGAGCTGTTTTTT
cdr3_aa: CASKGTGELFF